A single sample is the source of the 8 T cell receptor beta chains below, sequenced in a study of control samples from healthy donors and cancer patients. Method: immunoSEQ multiplex PCR; TCRdb's copy keeps in-frame clones and lacks some. The repertoire includes approximately 76,000 clones, 75% to 85% of them detected once, and around a tenth sits in the top ten. Sequences were obtained from PBMCs. The receptors stem from a man aged 55 to 70 with head and neck cancer.

V gene TRBV18 combines with J gene TRBJ2-1; TRBD2 matches at 14 bases. The V segment lost 3 bases and the J segment 9 bases; nucleotides outside the gene matches: 7. The CDR3 has 16 amino acids. Germline lookup yields CDR1 KGHSH and CDR2 LQKENI. CDR3: CASSPRGLAGEGEQFF. DNA for the CDR3: TGTGCCAGCTCACCGAGGGGACTAGCGGGAGAAGGTGAGCAGTTCTTC.

V is TRBV5-1 and J is TRBJ2-3; D gene unclear. The V gene's germline CDR1 is SGHRS and CDR2 YFSETQ. The CDR3 covers 13 residues. V lost 0 bases and J 2 bases, leaving 4 bases between the germline ends. DNA of the CDR3: TGCGCCAGCAGCTTGGCGTACACAGATACGCAGTATTTT. This codes for CASSLAYTDTQYF. The whole variable domain, remainder taken from reference TRBV5-1 and TRBJ2-3, is KAGVTQTPRYLIKTRGQQVTLSCSPISGHRSVSWYQQTPGQGLQFLFEYFSETQRNKGNFPGRFSGRQFSNSRSEMNVSTLELGDSALYLCASSLAYTDTQYFGPGTRLTVL.

The V and J genes are TRBV10-2 and TRBJ2-1, with D unresolved. Germline CDR1 WSHSY, CDR2 SAAADI. V lost 5 bases and J lost 7, with 12 bases in between. The CDR3 is 13 residues long. The DNA for the CDR3 is TGCGCCAGCAGTATGAGAGAACGGAATGAGCAGTTCTTC. Protein: CASSMRERNEQFF.

The V call is TRBV15, the J call TRBJ2-1, with D unresolved. This CDR3 region has 17 residues. Per germline, CDR1 LNHNV and CDR2 YYDKDF (reference sequence). The V end lost 1 base, the J end lost 6 bases, and 19 bases lay between the germline ends. The DNA of the CDR3 is TGTGCCACCAGCAGAGGATATGGCGCATCCGAGGTCAATGAGCAGTTCTTC. Its protein product is CATSRGYGASEVNEQFF.

The chain couples TRBV24-1 to TRBJ2-3, with TRBD2 identical over 14 bases. V shed 4 bases and J 1 base; nucleotides not matched to a gene: 6. The CDR3 totals 18 residues. Germline V gives CDR1 KGHDR, CDR2 SFDVKD. Here the CDR3 reads CATSDPGLAGEGTDTQYF. The DNA of the CDR3 is TGTGCCACCAGTGACCCGGGACTAGCGGGAGAAGGCACAGATACGCAGTATTTT.

Only one count was recorded for this clone. The chain uses TRBV28 and TRBJ2-3; D gene ambiguous. The V end lost 6 bases, the J end lost 1 base, and 8 bases lay between the germline ends. Germline V gene sequence: CDR1 MDHEN, CDR2 SYDVKM. CDR3 length: 13 residues. CDR3 coding DNA: TGTGCCAGCAGGGGGTTAGGCACAGATACGCAGTATTTT. Translating it yields CASRGLGTDTQYF.

On this clone itself: A much more abundant neighbour one base away suggests this may be a read error. V gene TRBV2 combines with J gene TRBJ2-5; maybe TRBD2 (5 bases). Deletions cut 6 bases from V and 2 bases from J, with 7 bases between. CDR3 length: 12 residues. Germline loops: CDR1 SNHLY, CDR2 FYNNEI. The CDR3 coding sequence is TGTGCCAGCAGCCGCGGGCAAGAGACCCAGTACTTC. Translated: CASSRGQETQYF.

This clone was recorded many times. V and J are TRBV14 and TRBJ1-1, with D hard to call. V lost 0 bases and J 0 bases, leaving 5 bases between the germline ends. The CDR3 extends over 14 amino acids. Germline CDR1 and CDR2: SGHDN and FVKESK. The CDR3 loop is CASSQDWVNTEAFF. CDR3 nucleotides: TGTGCCAGCAGCCAAGATTGGGTGAACACTGAAGCTTTCTTT.